Included here is one TCR beta chain sequence, with context. At the DNA level, this CDR3 is encoded by other sequences in the same sample as well. This sample is drawn from a study of blood T cell repertoires in COVID-19. Turning to the study itself: The study drew acute and convalescent COVID-19 samples from the United States, Italy and Spain. PBMCs, B-cell-depleted T cells, or T cells provided the cDNA or gDNA that made up the material.

The CDR3 extends over 15 amino acids. The V gene end was trimmed by 0 bases and the J gene end by 0 bases; junction bases not matched to a gene: 2. Per the germline V gene, CDR1 is SGHRS and CDR2 is YFSETQ. As processed by the authors: Reference gene primer amplification yielded estimated nucleated cell counts. TCRdb's copy holds only in-frame clones and misses some; the assay was immunoSEQ multiplex PCR. D and trimming were read from the DNA, whereas the V and J calls and clone size are those reported in that table. The table records 99,000 or so clones, 80% to 85% of them present only once. The genes are TRBV5-1 and TRBJ1-2, with 7 bases lining up with TRBD1. Sequencing used peripheral blood. This clonotype was sampled from a man aged 80 or over with acute or convalescent COVID-19. This CDR3 is CASSLGQGSNYGYTF. For the CDR3, the DNA is TGCGCCAGCAGCTTGGGACAGGGTTCTAACTATGGCTACACCTTC.